The rows below give T cell receptor beta chains drawn from one sample of a study of blood T cell repertoires in COVID-19. Generated by immunoSEQ multiplex PCR, the TCRdb table keeps only in-frame clones and is missing some. The data contain some 150,000 clones, roughly 84% of them singletons. The sample comprised peripheral blood. The receptors come from a human donor in a cohort sampled during active COVID-19. Both conserved end residues are part of each CDR3. The order of the fields is D gene, J gene, clone size, V gene, CDR3 DNA, CDR3 protein. D genes are given only for firm matches. For some rows the clone size is stated as once, few or many, or as a class when expanded; others skip it.

d_gene: TRBD1
j_gene: TRBJ1-2
abundance: -
v_gene: TRBV19
CDR3nt: TGTGCCAGTAGTGAGATAGGGGGCGCTAACTATGGCTACACCTTC
CDR3aa: CASSEIGGANYGYTF

d_gene: -
j_gene: TRBJ1-4
abundance: -
v_gene: TRBV28
CDR3nt: TGTGCCAGCAGTCCGCCGGGGGGGTATGAAAAACTGTTTTTT
CDR3aa: CASSPPGGYEKLFF

d_gene: -
j_gene: TRBJ2-1
abundance: -
v_gene: TRBV6-2/TRBV6-3
CDR3nt: TGTGCCAGCAGCAGGGAGCCCTACAATGAGCAGTTCTTC
CDR3aa: CASSREPYNEQFF

d_gene: -
j_gene: TRBJ1-1
abundance: -
v_gene: TRBV10-1
CDR3nt: TGCGCCAAAAACCGGAGCCCGAACACTGAAGCTTTCTTT
CDR3aa: CAKNRSPNTEAFF

d_gene: -
j_gene: TRBJ2-1
abundance: -
v_gene: TRBV10-1
CDR3nt: TGCGCCAGTACAGGGCCCTCCTACAATGAGCAGTTCTTC
CDR3aa: CASTGPSYNEQFF

d_gene: -
j_gene: TRBJ2-2
abundance: once
v_gene: TRBV5-1
CDR3nt: TGCGCCAGCAGCGCCCTTTACGGCGGGGAGCTGTTTTTT
CDR3aa: CASSALYGGELFF

d_gene: TRBD1
j_gene: TRBJ1-5
abundance: few
v_gene: TRBV27
CDR3nt: TGTGCCAGCAGTTTATGGGCAGGGGGCGGCAATCAGCCCCAGCATTTT
CDR3aa: CASSLWAGGGNQPQHF

d_gene: TRBD2
j_gene: TRBJ2-7
abundance: -
v_gene: TRBV6-2/TRBV6-3
CDR3nt: TGTGCCAGCAGTTATGGACCGGGAGGGTACGAGCAGTACTTC
CDR3aa: CASSYGPGGYEQYF

d_gene: -
j_gene: TRBJ2-7
abundance: once
v_gene: TRBV10-3
CDR3nt: TGTGCCATCAGGGGAGAGGGTACCTACGAGCAGTACTTC
CDR3aa: CAIRGEGTYEQYF

d_gene: -
j_gene: TRBJ2-1
abundance: -
v_gene: TRBV27
CDR3nt: TGTGCCAGCAGCGGTTACCAACTCTACAATGAGCAGTTCTTC
CDR3aa: CASSGYQLYNEQFF

d_gene: -
j_gene: TRBJ1-6
abundance: -
v_gene: TRBV7-2
CDR3nt: TGTGCCAGCAGCTTAGATTCCTCACTACCCCTCCACTTT
CDR3aa: CASSLDSSLPLHF

d_gene: TRBD1
j_gene: TRBJ2-1
abundance: -
v_gene: TRBV7-2
CDR3nt: TGTGCCAGCAGCTCACCCTCCGGGACAGGGCATTACAATGAGCAGTTCTTC
CDR3aa: CASSSPSGTGHYNEQFF

d_gene: -
j_gene: TRBJ2-1
abundance: -
v_gene: TRBV2
CDR3nt: TGTGCCAGCAGTGAGGTGAGGGTCCCAACCTCCTACAATGAGCAGTTCTTC
CDR3aa: CASSEVRVPTSYNEQFF

d_gene: -
j_gene: TRBJ1-4
abundance: -
v_gene: TRBV20-1
CDR3nt: TGCGGCTCTGATTTCCGCGAAAAACTGTTTTTT
CDR3aa: CGSDFREKLFF

d_gene: -
j_gene: TRBJ2-2
abundance: -
v_gene: TRBV11-3
CDR3nt: TGTGCCAGCAGCTTAACACAGAACACCGGGGAGCTGTTTTTT
CDR3aa: CASSLTQNTGELFF

d_gene: TRBD2
j_gene: TRBJ2-2
abundance: -
v_gene: TRBV19
CDR3nt: TGTGCCAGTAGTTCGGGACTAGCGGATACCTTCGCGAACACCGGGGAGCTGTTTTTT
CDR3aa: CASSSGLADTFANTGELFF

d_gene: TRBD2
j_gene: TRBJ2-1
abundance: -
v_gene: TRBV2
CDR3nt: TGTGCCAGCAGGTTGGAGCGGGGGGGTGATGAGCAGTTCTTC
CDR3aa: CASRLERGGDEQFF

d_gene: TRBD1
j_gene: TRBJ2-5
abundance: -
v_gene: TRBV6-5
CDR3nt: TGTGCCAGCAGTTGGGACAGGGTGCCCGGTGAGACCCAGTACTTC
CDR3aa: CASSWDRVPGETQYF

d_gene: -
j_gene: TRBJ1-2
abundance: -
v_gene: TRBV9
CDR3nt: TGTGCCAGCAGCGTAGAGGCAGGAACCAGCTATGGCTACACCTTC
CDR3aa: CASSVEAGTSYGYTF

d_gene: -
j_gene: TRBJ1-5
abundance: -
v_gene: TRBV5-5
CDR3nt: TGTGCCAGCAGCTTTTTAGGAGACAGCAATCAGCCCCAGCATTTT
CDR3aa: CASSFLGDSNQPQHF

d_gene: TRBD1
j_gene: TRBJ1-1
abundance: -
v_gene: TRBV9
CDR3nt: TGTGCCAGCAGCGTTGGGACAGGGAATATGAACACTGAAGCTTTCTTT
CDR3aa: CASSVGTGNMNTEAFF

d_gene: TRBD1
j_gene: TRBJ2-7
abundance: -
v_gene: TRBV19
CDR3nt: TGTGCCAGTAGTATGGGGACAGACTCCTACGAGCAGTACTTC
CDR3aa: CASSMGTDSYEQYF

d_gene: TRBD2
j_gene: TRBJ2-1
abundance: once
v_gene: TRBV11-2
CDR3nt: TGTGCCAGCAGCATAGCGGGGGGCCGTGAGAATGAGCAGTTCTTC
CDR3aa: CASSIAGGRENEQFF

d_gene: TRBD2
j_gene: TRBJ2-5
abundance: -
v_gene: TRBV19
CDR3nt: TGTGCCAGTAGTATTATCGGGGGGGGGCAAGAGACCCAGTACTTC
CDR3aa: CASSIIGGGQETQYF

d_gene: -
j_gene: TRBJ2-3
abundance: -
v_gene: TRBV27
CDR3nt: TGTGCCAGCAGTTTAATATCTTCCACAGATACGCAGTATTTT
CDR3aa: CASSLISSTDTQYF

d_gene: TRBD2
j_gene: TRBJ2-3
abundance: -
v_gene: TRBV2
CDR3nt: TGTGCCAGCATCGGCGGGGGGGAGGATACGCAGTATTTT
CDR3aa: CASIGGGEDTQYF

d_gene: TRBD1
j_gene: TRBJ2-5
abundance: -
v_gene: TRBV19
CDR3nt: TGTGCCAGTAGGAACCCGGGACAGGCAGAGACCCAGTACTTC
CDR3aa: CASRNPGQAETQYF

d_gene: -
j_gene: TRBJ2-2
abundance: few
v_gene: TRBV6-4
CDR3nt: TGTGCCAGCAGTGAGCGGGCAGACGGGGAGCTGTTTTTT
CDR3aa: CASSERADGELFF

d_gene: TRBD1
j_gene: TRBJ2-1
abundance: few
v_gene: TRBV5-1
CDR3nt: TGCGCCAGCAGCGGCCGCAGGGGGCCCGGAGAGCAGTTCTTC
CDR3aa: CASSGRRGPGEQFF

d_gene: -
j_gene: TRBJ2-7
abundance: few
v_gene: TRBV7-9
CDR3nt: TGTGCCAGCAGCAAACGGACAGAGACCTACGAGCAGTACTTC
CDR3aa: CASSKRTETYEQYF

d_gene: -
j_gene: TRBJ2-4
abundance: -
v_gene: TRBV3-1/TRBV3-2
CDR3nt: TGTGCCAGCAGCCAAGAGGTTGCGCTGAGCATTCAGTACTTC
CDR3aa: CASSQEVALSIQYF

d_gene: -
j_gene: TRBJ1-2
abundance: -
v_gene: TRBV29-1
CDR3nt: TGCAGCGTTGAAGTAAACTATGGCTACACCTTC
CDR3aa: CSVEVNYGYTF

d_gene: -
j_gene: TRBJ2-5
abundance: -
v_gene: TRBV5-3
CDR3nt: TGTGCCGGGAGGGGGGTCCATGAGACCCAGTACTTC
CDR3aa: CAGRGVHETQYF

d_gene: -
j_gene: TRBJ2-3
abundance: -
v_gene: TRBV19
CDR3nt: TGTGCCAGTAGTATAAGACATACGGTCCTCGTTTCCTCCACAGATACGCAGTATTTT
CDR3aa: CASSIRHTVLVSSTDTQYF

d_gene: -
j_gene: TRBJ1-1
abundance: -
v_gene: TRBV15
CDR3nt: TGTGCCACCAGCAGAGGGACAGTGAACACTGAAGCTTTCTTT
CDR3aa: CATSRGTVNTEAFF

d_gene: TRBD2
j_gene: TRBJ2-7
abundance: -
v_gene: TRBV7-9
CDR3nt: TGTGCCAGCAGCCGGACTAGCGGGGCCAACGAGCAGTACTTC
CDR3aa: CASSRTSGANEQYF

d_gene: TRBD2
j_gene: TRBJ2-1
abundance: -
v_gene: TRBV5-8
CDR3nt: TGTGCCAGCAGCTTGTCCGGGACTAGCGTCGGCTCAGAGCAGTTCTTC
CDR3aa: CASSLSGTSVGSEQFF

d_gene: TRBD2
j_gene: TRBJ2-1
abundance: -
v_gene: TRBV19
CDR3nt: TGTGCCAGTAGTCTGCGCGGGGGGTCCTCCTACAATGAGCAGTTCTTC
CDR3aa: CASSLRGGSSYNEQFF

d_gene: -
j_gene: TRBJ1-2
abundance: -
v_gene: TRBV28
CDR3nt: TGTGCCAGCCTATCTAACTATGGCTACACCTTC
CDR3aa: CASLSNYGYTF

d_gene: -
j_gene: TRBJ2-7
abundance: -
v_gene: TRBV11-2
CDR3nt: TGTGCCAGCAGCTTGGGAGGGGGAAAGGACGAGCAGTACTTC
CDR3aa: CASSLGGGKDEQYF

d_gene: TRBD2
j_gene: TRBJ2-3
abundance: -
v_gene: TRBV18
CDR3nt: TGTGCCAGCTCACCACGGATCACTAGCGAGTTGGGGAGAGATACGCAGTATTTT
CDR3aa: CASSPRITSELGRDTQYF

d_gene: TRBD1
j_gene: TRBJ2-5
abundance: -
v_gene: TRBV4-2
CDR3nt: TGTGCCAGCAGCCGGGACAGGGGGGCACAAGAGACCCAGTACTTC
CDR3aa: CASSRDRGAQETQYF

d_gene: TRBD2
j_gene: TRBJ2-7
abundance: -
v_gene: TRBV7-2
CDR3nt: TGTGCCAGCAGCGGGCGGGGGGGCCTAACCGAGCAGTACTTC
CDR3aa: CASSGRGGLTEQYF

d_gene: TRBD1
j_gene: TRBJ2-7
abundance: once
v_gene: TRBV19
CDR3nt: TGTGCCAGTAGTGCCGGGACAGGGCCCTACGAGCAGTACTTC
CDR3aa: CASSAGTGPYEQYF

d_gene: TRBD1
j_gene: TRBJ1-2
abundance: -
v_gene: TRBV3-1/TRBV3-2
CDR3nt: TGTGCCAGCGGGCCTCCCACCAAGGGACAGGGTAGCTATGGCTACACCTTC
CDR3aa: CASGPPTKGQGSYGYTF

d_gene: -
j_gene: TRBJ2-4
abundance: -
v_gene: TRBV6-5
CDR3nt: TGTGCCAGCAGACTCCAGGGGCGTAGTGTGGACATTCAGTACTTC
CDR3aa: CASRLQGRSVDIQYF

d_gene: -
j_gene: TRBJ1-1
abundance: -
v_gene: TRBV5-1
CDR3nt: TGCGCCAGCAGCCCTATCGTCGGGGTTAACACTGAAGCTTTCTTT
CDR3aa: CASSPIVGVNTEAFF

d_gene: -
j_gene: TRBJ2-7
abundance: once
v_gene: TRBV6-5
CDR3nt: TGTGCCAGCAGGTCCCCGGGGGACCGACCCTACGAGCAGTACTTC
CDR3aa: CASRSPGDRPYEQYF

d_gene: -
j_gene: TRBJ2-1
abundance: -
v_gene: TRBV29-1
CDR3nt: TGCAGCGTTTGGGACCCGGGGGTCTCCAATGAGCAGTTCTTC
CDR3aa: CSVWDPGVSNEQFF

d_gene: TRBD2
j_gene: TRBJ2-1
abundance: many
v_gene: TRBV7-9
CDR3nt: TGTGCCAGCAGCTTAAAGGGACTAGCGGGGCTCTCCTACAATGAGCAGTTCTTC
CDR3aa: CASSLKGLAGLSYNEQFF

d_gene: -
j_gene: TRBJ1-1
abundance: few
v_gene: TRBV7-9
CDR3nt: TGTGCCAGCAGCTTAGGGAGGGGAGGGACTGAAGCTTTCTTT
CDR3aa: CASSLGRGGTEAFF

d_gene: TRBD2
j_gene: TRBJ2-7
abundance: -
v_gene: TRBV5-5
CDR3nt: TGTGCCAGCAGCGGGGGTCTAGCGGAGTACGAGCAGTACTTC
CDR3aa: CASSGGLAEYEQYF

d_gene: TRBD1
j_gene: TRBJ2-6
abundance: -
v_gene: TRBV18
CDR3nt: TGTGCCAGCTCACCACCGGGACAGTTAAACTCTGGGGCCAACGTCCTGACTTTC
CDR3aa: CASSPPGQLNSGANVLTF

d_gene: TRBD1
j_gene: TRBJ1-2
abundance: -
v_gene: TRBV5-1
CDR3nt: TGCGCCAGCAGCTTAGGGCAGGGGGATGGCTACACCTTC
CDR3aa: CASSLGQGDGYTF

d_gene: TRBD1
j_gene: TRBJ2-1
abundance: -
v_gene: TRBV28
CDR3nt: TGTGCCAGCAGTTTCCCGGGACAGCTATACAATGAGCAGTTCTTC
CDR3aa: CASSFPGQLYNEQFF

d_gene: -
j_gene: TRBJ2-5
abundance: -
v_gene: TRBV10-1
CDR3nt: TGCGCCAGCAGTGAGTCGGGGGGAAGAGGAGAGACCCAGTACTTC
CDR3aa: CASSESGGRGETQYF

d_gene: TRBD2
j_gene: TRBJ2-3
abundance: -
v_gene: TRBV5-4
CDR3nt: TGTGCCAGCAGCTGGACTAGCGGGGGCACAGATACGCAGTATTTT
CDR3aa: CASSWTSGGTDTQYF